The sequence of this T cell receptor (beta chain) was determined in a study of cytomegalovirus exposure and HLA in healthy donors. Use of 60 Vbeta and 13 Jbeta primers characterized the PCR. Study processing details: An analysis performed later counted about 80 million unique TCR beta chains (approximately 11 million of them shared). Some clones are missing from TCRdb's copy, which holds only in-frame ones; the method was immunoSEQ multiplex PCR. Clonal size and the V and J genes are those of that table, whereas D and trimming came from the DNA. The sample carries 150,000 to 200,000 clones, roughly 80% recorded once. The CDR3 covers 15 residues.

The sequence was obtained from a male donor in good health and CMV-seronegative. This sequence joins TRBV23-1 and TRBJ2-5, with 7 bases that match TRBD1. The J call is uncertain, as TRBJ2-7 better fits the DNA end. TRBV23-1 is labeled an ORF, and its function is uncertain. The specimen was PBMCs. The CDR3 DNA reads TGCGCCAGCAGTCAACTGGACAGGTTTAGCTACGAGCAGTACTTC. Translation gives CASSQLDRFSYEQYF.